These 21 T cell receptor beta chains came from one sample sequenced in a study of T cells after yellow fever vaccination. MiXCR was run by TCRdb on the 5' RACE reads, yielding one entry per CDR3 protein. The repertoire includes 99,000 or so distinct CDR3 sequences, approximately 5.5% of them detected once, and about 38% sits in the top ten. Here the sequenced sample was CD8+ T cells sorted from PBMCs, taken 10 days after the yellow fever booster vaccination. These receptors all come from a man in his late teens or twenties who received the YFV17D yellow fever vaccine.

This clonotype was recorded a few times. The rearrangement uses TRBV7-8 and TRBJ2-7, with 8 bases lining up with TRBD1. V was pared by 5 bases and J by 5 bases, with 8 bases of the junction left unmatched. This CDR3 region has 14 residues. In germline, CDR1 is SGHVS, CDR2 FQNEAQ. The chain's CDR3 is CASSREDRGHEQYV. CDR3 in DNA: TGTGCCAGCAGCCGGGAAGACAGGGGCCACGAGCAGTACGTC.

V usage is TRBV5-6 and J usage is TRBJ2-2, with D uncertain. The CDR3 extends over 13 amino acids. Germline CDR1 reads SGHDT; CDR2 reads YYEEEE. Trimming cost V 1 base and J 1 base, with 2 bases left between them. The CDR3 sequence is CASSLQNTGELFF. CDR3 DNA sequence: TGTGCCAGCAGCTTGCAGAACACCGGGGAGCTGTTTTTT.

This clonotype was seen repeatedly, ten times or more. The chain has TRBV6-2 or TRBV6-3 and TRBJ2-7; no clear D. From germline, CDR1 is MNHEY and CDR2 SVGEGT. The CDR3 extends over 11 amino acids. V was cut by 10 bases and J by 1 base, with 8 bases left in between. The CDR3 loop reads CATGTSYEQYF. The CDR3, as DNA: TGTGCCACCGGTACGTCCTACGAGCAGTACTTC.

The chain has TRBV24-1 and TRBJ1-1, with unresolved D. The CDR3 is 13 residues long. The V end lost 7 bases, the J end lost 1 base, and 9 bases lay between the germline ends. Germline V gene lookup returns CDR1 KGHDR and CDR2 SFDVKD. This CDR3 is CATRQTQNTEAFF. The CDR3 region has the DNA TGTGCCACCAGACAGACACAGAACACTGAAGCTTTCTTT.

CDR3 DNA: TGTGCCAGCAGCCAAGTGAAGTTGGGGACAGGGATTCGTTATGAAAAACTGTTTTTT. This encodes CASSQVKLGTGIRYEKLFF. The J gene is TRBJ1-4, the V gene TRBV14, with 9 bases fitting TRBD1. This CDR3 spans 19 amino acids. Germline V lookup: CDR1 SGHDN, CDR2 FVKESK. After removal of 1 base from V and 6 bases from J, the junction contained 15 bases not matched to a gene.

The chain couples TRBV12-3 or TRBV12-4 to TRBJ1-2; TRBD1 is a possible D gene (5 bases). The CDR3 covers 14 residues. V lost 6 bases to trimming and J lost 4 bases, with 15 bases between them. DNA of the CDR3: TGTGCCAGCAGCTATAGTCCGGGGCCCTATGGCTACACCTTC. Translating gives CASSYSPGPYGYTF.

This clonotype appeared a few times. The genes are TRBV2 and TRBJ1-5, with 7 bases aligning to TRBD1. The CDR3 is 16 amino acids. J was trimmed by 2 bases and V by 4 bases; bases with no gene match: 8. Germline CDR1 and CDR2: SNHLY and FYNNEI. CDR3 loop: CASSAQTGWGNQPQHF. Written as DNA, the CDR3 is TGTGCCAGCAGTGCCCAGACAGGGTGGGGCAATCAGCCCCAGCATTTT.

In its sample, this clonotype was seen many times. The chain combines TRBV20-1 with TRBJ1-1; D ambiguous. The CDR3 loop spans 15 amino acids. The germline V gene encodes CDR1 DFQATT and CDR2 SNEGSKA (reference sequence). V was pared by 2 bases and J by 4 bases, with 17 bases between. The CDR3, as DNA: TGCAGTGCTAGATTCCGCGAAGAAACCTCCACTGAAGCTTTCTTT. It yields the protein CSARFREETSTEAFF.

This clonotype was recorded at least ten times. The rearrangement links TRBV27 to TRBJ1-4; 7 positions match TRBD1. CDR1 is MNHEY, CDR2 SMNVEV, per germline (reference sequence). V dropped 5 bases and J dropped 0; count of bases not matched to a gene: 0. The CDR3 contains 14 residues. For the CDR3, the DNA is TGTGCCAGCAGTACAGGGGCAACTAATGAAAAACTGTTTTTT. The encoded protein is CASSTGATNEKLFF.

This chain joins TRBV7-2 and TRBJ2-3, with 8 bases aligning to TRBD1. This CDR3 contains 17 residues. Germline values: CDR1 SGHTA, CDR2 FQGNSA. V trimming: 1 base; J trimming: 1 base; junction bases outside the gene matches: 7. The CDR3 loop reads CASSLVSGRGRTDTQYF. DNA of the CDR3: TGTGCCAGCAGCTTAGTTTCCGGCAGGGGGCGCACAGATACGCAGTATTTT. The entire variable domain, with the rest obtained from reference TRBV7-2 and TRBJ2-3, is as follows: GAGVSQSPSNKVTEKGKDVELRCDPISGHTALYWYRQSLGQGLEFLIYFQGNSAPDKSGLPSDRFSAERTGGSVSTLTIQRTQQEDSAVYLCASSLVSGRGRTDTQYFGPGTRLTVL.

This clonotype was counted between two and nine times. This chain connects TRBV6-2 or TRBV6-3 to TRBJ2-3, with 13 bases matching TRBD2. From germline, CDR1 is MNHEY and CDR2 SVGEGT. The CDR3 length is 14 residues. Germline trimming cut 6 bases from V and 4 bases from J; bases unmatched to any gene: 1. DNA for the CDR3: TGTGCCAGCAGCACTAGCGGGGGGGCAGATACGCAGTATTTT. Protein sequence: CASSTSGGADTQYF.

This clonotype appeared many times. The V call is TRBV11-1, the J call TRBJ2-7; 9 bases agree with TRBD1. The germline CDR1 and CDR2 sequences are SGHAT and FQDESV (reference sequence). With V trimmed by 5 bases and J by 5 bases, 7 bases remained unmatched. This CDR3 is built from 14 residues. The chain's CDR3 is CASSPGTGNNEQYF. The DNA for the CDR3 is TGTGCCAGCAGCCCTGGGACAGGGAACAACGAGCAGTACTTC.

This clonotype was detected only a few times. The CDR3 region is CASSYFLAGGGQFF. The CDR3 nucleotides are TGTGCCAGCAGCTACTTCCTAGCGGGGGGTGGGCAGTTCTTC. This chain uses TRBV7-2 with TRBJ2-1, with 11 bases identical to TRBD2. CDR3 size: 14 residues. Trimming removed 4 bases from V and 12 bases from J; junction bases left unmatched: 8. CDR1 is SGHTA, CDR2 FQGNSA, per germline.

This clonotype was seen repeatedly, ten times or more. The chain employs TRBV12-3 or TRBV12-4 and TRBJ2-3, with 13 bases lining up with TRBD2. There are 18 residues in the CDR3. V lost 2 bases and J lost 3; bases outside the gene matches: 8. The DNA of the CDR3 is TGTGCCAGCAGTTTATCTCGGACTAGCGGGGGCGGAACAGATACGCAGTATTTT. It yields the protein CASSLSRTSGGGTDTQYF.

The J gene is TRBJ2-3, the V gene TRBV5-1; D might be TRBD1 (5 bases). The V and J ends lost 0 bases and 5 bases respectively, with 13 bases between them. CDR1 is SGHRS and CDR2 is YFSETQ in the germline V gene. The CDR3 runs 15 residues. CDR3 sequence: CASSLAERGKDTQYF. The CDR3 DNA follows: TGCGCCAGCAGCTTGGCCGAAAGGGGCAAAGATACGCAGTATTTT. The complete variable domain, with remaining parts taken from reference TRBV5-1 and TRBJ2-3, reads KAGVTQTPRYLIKTRGQQVTLSCSPISGHRSVSWYQQTPGQGLQFLFEYFSETQRNKGNFPGRFSGRQFSNSRSEMNVSTLELGDSALYLCASSLAERGKDTQYFGPGTRLTVL.

The V gene is TRBV2, the J gene TRBJ2-1, with 10 nucleotides matching TRBD1. V was pared by 10 bases and J by 4 bases, with 10 bases of the junction left unmatched. CDR1 SNHLY and CDR2 FYNNEI come from the germline V gene. CDR3 length: 15 amino acids. Here the CDR3 reads CAKDPGTGVYNEQFF. CDR3 nucleotide sequence: TGTGCCAAAGACCCCGGGACAGGGGTATACAATGAGCAGTTCTTC.

The chain employs TRBV3-1 and TRBJ1-5, with a weak D call TRBD1 (5 bases). Germline loops: CDR1 LGHDT, CDR2 YNNKEL (reference sequence). Trimming removed 0 bases from V and 4 bases from J, with 7 bases in between. The CDR3 length is 14 residues. The CDR3 loop reads CASSQEGDNQPQHF. The CDR3 coding sequence is TGTGCCAGCAGCCAAGAAGGGGATAATCAGCCCCAGCATTTT.

The chain uses TRBV2 and TRBJ1-1, with 9 bases fitting TRBD1. The CDR3 runs to 16 residues. V was pared by 4 bases and J by 0 bases, with 6 bases of the junction left unmatched. The germline CDR1 and CDR2 sequences are SNHLY and FYNNEI. As DNA, the CDR3 is TGTGCCAGCAGTGCACAGGGGGCAAGTATGAACACTGAAGCTTTCTTT. Translated, it gives CASSAQGASMNTEAFF.

The sample holds many counts of this clonotype. This chain uses TRBV4-2 with TRBJ2-3; D is perhaps TRBD1 (6 bases). CDR1 is LGHNA and CDR2 is YNFKEQ in the germline V gene. V shed 0 bases and J shed 6 bases, with 16 bases lying between them. The CDR3 extends over 16 amino acids. Here the CDR3 reads CASSQERAMGADTQYF. The CDR3 DNA reads TGTGCCAGCAGCCAAGAGCGGGCCATGGGGGCCGATACGCAGTATTTT.

This chain joins TRBV7-8 and TRBJ2-7; 9 bases line up with TRBD1. There are 16 residues in the CDR3. V shed 3 bases and J 1 base; nucleotides not matched to a gene: 7. Germline CDR1 and CDR2: SGHVS and FQNEAQ. CDR3 sequence reads: CASSFPRDRVSYEQYF. CDR3 DNA sequence: TGTGCCAGCAGCTTCCCCCGGGACAGGGTTTCCTACGAGCAGTACTTC.

A few counts support this clonotype. The rearrangement links TRBV7-2 to TRBJ2-1; TRBD1 agrees at 9 bases. The V and J ends lost 1 base and 6 bases, in that order; junction bases with no gene match: 13. The CDR3 spans 18 residues. Germline V gives CDR1 SGHTA, CDR2 FQGNSA. The CDR3 bases are TGTGCCAGCAGCTTAGGCCCGGGACAGGGAGGCTACCTCAATGAGCAGTTCTTC. As protein: CASSLGPGQGGYLNEQFF.